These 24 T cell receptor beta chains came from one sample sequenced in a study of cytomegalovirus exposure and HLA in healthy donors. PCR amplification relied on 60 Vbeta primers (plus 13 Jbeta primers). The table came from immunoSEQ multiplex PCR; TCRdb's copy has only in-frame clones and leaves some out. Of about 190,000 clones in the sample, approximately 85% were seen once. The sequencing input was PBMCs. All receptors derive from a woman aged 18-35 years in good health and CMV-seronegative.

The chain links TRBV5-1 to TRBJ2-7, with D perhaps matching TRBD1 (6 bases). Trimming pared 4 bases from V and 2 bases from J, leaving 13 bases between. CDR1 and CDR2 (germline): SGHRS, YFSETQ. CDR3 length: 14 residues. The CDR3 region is CASSVNRDTYEQYF. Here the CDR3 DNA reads TGCGCCAGCAGCGTAAACAGGGACACCTACGAGCAGTACTTC. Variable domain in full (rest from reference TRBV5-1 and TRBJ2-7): KAGVTQTPRYLIKTRGQQVTLSCSPISGHRSVSWYQQTPGQGLQFLFEYFSETQRNKGNFPGRFSGRQFSNSRSEMNVSTLELGDSALYLCASSVNRDTYEQYFGPGTRLTVT.

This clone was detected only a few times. CDR3 loop: CASSQGGGLAEAYNEQFF. The CDR3 DNA sequence: TGTGCCAGCAGCCAAGGGGGAGGGCTAGCGGAGGCCTACAATGAGCAGTTCTTC. The chain links TRBV4-2 to TRBJ2-1; 7 positions agree with TRBD2. Per the germline V gene, CDR1 is LGHNA and CDR2 is YNFKEQ. V shed 1 base, J shed 2 bases, and the junction held 11 bases outside the gene matches. This CDR3 comprises 18 residues.

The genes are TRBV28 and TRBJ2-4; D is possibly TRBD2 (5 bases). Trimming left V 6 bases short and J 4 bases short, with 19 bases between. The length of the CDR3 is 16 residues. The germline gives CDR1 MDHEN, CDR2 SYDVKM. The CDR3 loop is CASSQRLGIGKNIQYF. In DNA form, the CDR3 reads TGTGCCAGCAGCCAACGTCTCGGGATCGGGAAAAACATTCAGTACTTC.

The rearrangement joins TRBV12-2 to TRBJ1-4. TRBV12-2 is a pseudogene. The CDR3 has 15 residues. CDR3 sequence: CASRLAGGVGEKLFF. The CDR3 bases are TGTGCAAGTCGCTTAGCGGGAGGGGTCGGGGAAAAACTGTTTTTT.

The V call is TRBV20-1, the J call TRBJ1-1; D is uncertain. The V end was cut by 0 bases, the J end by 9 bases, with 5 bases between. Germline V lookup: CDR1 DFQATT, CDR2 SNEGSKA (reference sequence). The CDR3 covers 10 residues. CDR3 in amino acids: CSARDSQAFF. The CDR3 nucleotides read TGCAGTGCTAGAGATAGCCAAGCTTTCTTT.

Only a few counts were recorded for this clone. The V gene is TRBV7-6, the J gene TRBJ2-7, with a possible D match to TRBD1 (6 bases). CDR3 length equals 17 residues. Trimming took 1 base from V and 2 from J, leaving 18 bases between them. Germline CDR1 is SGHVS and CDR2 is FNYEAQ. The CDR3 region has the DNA TGTGCCAGCAGCTTAGTAGCATCATCTGGGGGCGCCTACGAGCAGTACTTC. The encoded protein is CASSLVASSGGAYEQYF. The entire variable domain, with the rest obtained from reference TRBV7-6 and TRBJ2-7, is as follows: GAGVSQSPRYKVTKRGQDVALRCDPISGHVSLYWYRQALGQGPEFLTYFNYEAQQDKSGLPNDRFSAERPEGSISTLTIQRTEQRDSAMYRCASSLVASSGGAYEQYFGPGTRLTVT.

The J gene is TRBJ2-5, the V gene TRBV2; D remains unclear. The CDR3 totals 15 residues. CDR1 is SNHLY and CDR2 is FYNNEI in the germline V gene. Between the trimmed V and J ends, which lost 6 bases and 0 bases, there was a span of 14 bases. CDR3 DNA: TGTGCCAGCAGCTACGATCGCCCGTACCAAGAGACCCAGTACTTC. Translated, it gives CASSYDRPYQETQYF.

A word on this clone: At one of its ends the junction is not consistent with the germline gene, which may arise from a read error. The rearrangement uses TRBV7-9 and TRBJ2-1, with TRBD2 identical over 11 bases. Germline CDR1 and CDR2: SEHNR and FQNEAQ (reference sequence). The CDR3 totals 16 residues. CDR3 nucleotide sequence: TGTTCCAGCAGCCCGCCCGGGACTAGCGGTTACAATGAGCAGTTCTTC. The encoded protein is CSSSPPGTSGYNEQFF.

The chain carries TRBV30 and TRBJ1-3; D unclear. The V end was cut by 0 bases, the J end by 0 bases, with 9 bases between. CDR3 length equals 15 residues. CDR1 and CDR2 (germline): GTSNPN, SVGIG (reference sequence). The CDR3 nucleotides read TGTGCCTGGAGTGTCGACTGGAGCTCTGGAAACACCATATATTTT. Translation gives CAWSVDWSSGNTIYF.

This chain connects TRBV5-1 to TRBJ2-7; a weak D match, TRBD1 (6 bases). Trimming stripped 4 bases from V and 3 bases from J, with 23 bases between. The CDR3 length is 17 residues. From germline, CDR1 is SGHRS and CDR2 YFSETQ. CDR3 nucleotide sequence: TGCGCCAGCAGCAACCGACAGGCGCTTTTTGGCGTCTACGAGCAGTACTTC. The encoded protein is CASSNRQALFGVYEQYF.

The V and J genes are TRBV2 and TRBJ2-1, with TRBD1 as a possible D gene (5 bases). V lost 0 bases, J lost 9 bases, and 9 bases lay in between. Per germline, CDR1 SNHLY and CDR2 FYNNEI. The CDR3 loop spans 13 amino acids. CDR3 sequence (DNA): TGTGCCAGCAGTGAAGCAGGGGCAGGTGAGCAGTTCTTC. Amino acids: CASSEAGAGEQFF.

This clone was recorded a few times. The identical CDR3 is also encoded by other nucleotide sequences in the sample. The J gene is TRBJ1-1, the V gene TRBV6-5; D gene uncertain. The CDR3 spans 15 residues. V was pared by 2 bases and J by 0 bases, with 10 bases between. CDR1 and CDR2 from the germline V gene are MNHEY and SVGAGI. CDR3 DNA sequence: TGTGCCAGCAGTTACGGGAGGTCTTTGAACACTGAAGCTTTCTTT. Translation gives CASSYGRSLNTEAFF.

CDR3 sequence (DNA): TGTGCCAGCTCGAAAGGGACCCCCAAAGGGGGGCAGTACTTC. Translating gives CASSKGTPKGGQYF. The chain has TRBV13 and TRBJ2-7; the D gene is possibly TRBD1 (6 bases). Germline V gene sequence: CDR1 PRHDT, CDR2 FYEKMQ (reference sequence). The V gene lost 8 bases and the J gene lost 9 bases, with 23 bases spanning the gap. The CDR3 is made up of 14 amino acids.

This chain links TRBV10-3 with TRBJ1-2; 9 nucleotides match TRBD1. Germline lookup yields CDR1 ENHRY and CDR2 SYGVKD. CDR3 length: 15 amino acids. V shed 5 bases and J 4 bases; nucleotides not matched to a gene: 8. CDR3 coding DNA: TGTGCCATCAGTTTTGGACAGGGGATTGGCTATGGCTACACCTTC. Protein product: CAISFGQGIGYGYTF.

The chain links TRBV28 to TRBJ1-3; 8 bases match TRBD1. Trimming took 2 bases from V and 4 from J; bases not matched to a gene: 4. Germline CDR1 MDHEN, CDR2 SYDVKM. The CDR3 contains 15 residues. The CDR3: CASSLPSGGGNTIYF. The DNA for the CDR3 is TGTGCCAGCAGTTTACCTTCAGGGGGCGGAAACACCATATATTTT.

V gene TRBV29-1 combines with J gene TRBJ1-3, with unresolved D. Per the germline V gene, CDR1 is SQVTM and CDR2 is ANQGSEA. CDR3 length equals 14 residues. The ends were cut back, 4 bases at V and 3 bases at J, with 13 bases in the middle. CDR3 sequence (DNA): TGCAGCGTTGCTGGTCAGCGGGGTGGAAACACCATATATTTT. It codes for CSVAGQRGGNTIYF.

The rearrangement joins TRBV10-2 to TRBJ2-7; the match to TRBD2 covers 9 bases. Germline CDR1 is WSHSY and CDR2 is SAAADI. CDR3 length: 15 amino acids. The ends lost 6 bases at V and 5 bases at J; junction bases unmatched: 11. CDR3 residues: CASRGLAGEIHEQYF. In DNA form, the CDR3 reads TGCGCCAGCAGGGGATTAGCGGGGGAGATCCACGAGCAGTACTTC.

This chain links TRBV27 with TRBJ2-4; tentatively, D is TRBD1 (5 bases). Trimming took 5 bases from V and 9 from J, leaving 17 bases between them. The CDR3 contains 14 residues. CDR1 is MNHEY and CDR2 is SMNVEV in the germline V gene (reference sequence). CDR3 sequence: CASSPGPPGIIQYF. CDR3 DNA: TGTGCCAGCAGTCCCGGGCCCCCAGGGATCATTCAGTACTTC.

The CDR3 reads CASSFVRPTGLGEAFF. Written as DNA, the CDR3 is TGTGCCAGCAGTTTCGTCCGTCCGACAGGGCTGGGCGAAGCTTTCTTT. The chain employs TRBV27 and TRBJ1-1; 7 nucleotides agree with TRBD1. The CDR3 is 16 amino acids. V dropped 3 bases and J dropped 8; count of bases not matched to a gene: 15. The V gene's germline CDR1 is MNHEY and CDR2 SMNVEV (reference sequence).

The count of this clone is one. The CDR3 here is CAASYPSGRGNSYNEQFF. Here the CDR3 DNA reads TGTGCCGCTTCGTATCCTAGCGGGAGGGGAAACTCCTACAATGAGCAGTTCTTC. The chain joins TRBV7-9 to TRBJ2-1, with TRBD2 matching over 12 bases. The junction had 14 bases not matched to a gene; V was cut back by 11 bases and J by 0 bases. The CDR3 consists of 18 residues. From germline, CDR1 is SEHNR and CDR2 FQNEAQ (reference sequence).

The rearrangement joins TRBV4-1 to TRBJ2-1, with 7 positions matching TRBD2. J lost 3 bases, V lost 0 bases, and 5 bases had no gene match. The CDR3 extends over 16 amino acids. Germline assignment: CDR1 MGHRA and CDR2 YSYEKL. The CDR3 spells CASSQEASGDYNEQFF. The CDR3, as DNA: TGCGCCAGCAGCCAAGAGGCTAGCGGAGACTACAATGAGCAGTTCTTC.

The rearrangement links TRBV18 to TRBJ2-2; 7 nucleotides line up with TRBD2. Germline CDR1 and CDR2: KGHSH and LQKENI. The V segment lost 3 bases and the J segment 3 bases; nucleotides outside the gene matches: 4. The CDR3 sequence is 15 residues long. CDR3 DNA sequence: TGTGCCAGCTCACCTGGACTAGGGTACACCGGGGAGCTGTTTTTT. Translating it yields CASSPGLGYTGELFF. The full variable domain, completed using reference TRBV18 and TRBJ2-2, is NAGVMQNPRHLVRRRGQEARLRCSPMKGHSHVYWYRQLPEEGLKFMVYLQKENIIDESGMPKERFSAEFPKEGPSILRIQQVVRGDSAAYFCASSPGLGYTGELFFGEGSRLTVL.

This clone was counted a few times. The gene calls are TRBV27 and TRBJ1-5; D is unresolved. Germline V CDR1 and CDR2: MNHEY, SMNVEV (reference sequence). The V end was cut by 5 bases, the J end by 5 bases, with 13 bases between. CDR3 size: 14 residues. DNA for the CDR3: TGTGCCAGCAGTATCGGCGGGGAATATCAGCCCCAGCATTTT. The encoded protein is CASSIGGEYQPQHF.

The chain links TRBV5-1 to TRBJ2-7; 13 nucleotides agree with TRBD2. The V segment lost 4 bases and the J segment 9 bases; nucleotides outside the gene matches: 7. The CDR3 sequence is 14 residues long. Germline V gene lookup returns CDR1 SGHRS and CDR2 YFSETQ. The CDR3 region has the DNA TGCGCCAGCAGCCTGGGACTAGCGGGGAACGGGCAGTACTTC. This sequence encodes CASSLGLAGNGQYF.